This TCR beta chain was recovered during a study of blood T cell repertoires in COVID-19. In the authors' methods: Counts of nucleated cells, estimated from reference gene primer amplification, were obtained. Sequencing used immunoSEQ multiplex PCR; TCRdb keeps in-frame clones, though not all of them. V and J calls and clone size follow that table, whereas D and trimming were derived from the DNA. The sample holds about 300,000 clones, approximately 84% seen once. The length of the CDR3 is 12 residues. J lost 8 bases, V lost 1 base, and 0 bases had no gene match. Germline V CDR1 and CDR2: LGHNA, YNFKEQ.

Sample: PBMCs or T cells enriched from blood (not recorded which). This clonotype originated in a man aged 25-45 years who had recovered from COVID-19. The chain carries TRBV4-2 and TRBJ2-3; 7 bases fit TRBD2. The CDR3 region has the DNA TGTGCCAGCAGCCAAGGGGGGGGTACGCAGTATTTT. Encoded protein: CASSQGGGTQYF.